This T cell receptor beta chain originates from a study of blood T cell repertoires in COVID-19 (dated by TCRdb to about 2020). Turning to the overall study: Collaborator samples came from the United States, Italy and Spain and covered acute and convalescent phases of COVID-19. The prospective study material was composed of cDNA or gDNA derived from T cells, B-cell-depleted T cells, or PBMCs. Where HLA class I and class II types were available, the types were taken from metadata supplied by the sample provider, not from assay-based typing. Deeply sampled blood TCRbeta repertoires from subjects exposed to, actively infected with, or recovered from COVID-19 were included in the dataset. The repertoires were released in a freely available public database meant as a resource for research on the immune response to SARS-CoV-2. Nearly every sample came with metadata listing a de-identified subject ID, COVID-19 status, age in years and sex. Samples came from the ongoing ImmuneRACE study (first 160 participants) plus 1,254 subjects from 6 global collaborators. General study outcomes and caveats: Clinical and demographic metadata were provided uncurated, with the amount varying by source and participant.

The germline V gene (reference sequence) gives CDR1 as SEHNR and CDR2 as FQNEAQ. CDR3 length: 18 amino acids, cysteine to phenylalanine. The only DNA kept is the CDR3, 54 bases in frame from the first base. Compared with germline, V lacks 1 base and J lacks 0 bases; bases without a gene match: 9. At one collaborating source in Seattle, patients were enrolled during active infection and were followed longitudinally through the course of disease. Whole blood was collected in K2EDTA tubes by collaborating institutions according to the institutions' own protocols. For TCRbeta analysis, collaborator samples were shipped as frozen whole blood, as isolated PBMCs, or as DNA extracted from either sample type. TCRbeta CDR3 regions were amplified from genomic DNA using the immunoSEQ Assay, a bias-controlled multiplex PCR. In the original analysis: The number of nucleated cells in each sample was estimated by amplification of reference gene primers within the assay. Sequence reads were collapsed and filtered to measure the absolute abundance of every unique TCRbeta CDR3 rearrangement. For each sample, productive Simpson clonality was calculated as the square root of Simpson's diversity index across productive rearrangements. Imported from immuneACCESS, the table was reduced by TCRdb to in-frame sequences with V and J called. These copies leave out some clones; in studies compared against another copy, an unresolved V gene accounts for under half, and the cause of the remainder is not known. V, J and clone size were drawn from that table, and D and trimming were deduced from the DNA. This sample gives some 49,000 clones in total; about 86% of them show up just once. The ten biggest clones cover around 20% of the sample.

This clone was seen once. No antigen is known for it. No much larger clonotype is one base removed from it; base qualities were not supplied. Sequencing used peripheral blood. The chain joins TRBV7-9 to TRBJ2-3, with TRBD2 identical over 8 junction bases. This TCR was sampled from a woman older than 75 with COVID-19, enrolled during active disease. The CDR3 protein: CASSLVGLAGSSTDTQYF. The nucleotide sequence reads TGTGCCAGCAGCTTAGTAGGGCTAGCGGGCTCAAGCACAGATACGCAGTATTTT.